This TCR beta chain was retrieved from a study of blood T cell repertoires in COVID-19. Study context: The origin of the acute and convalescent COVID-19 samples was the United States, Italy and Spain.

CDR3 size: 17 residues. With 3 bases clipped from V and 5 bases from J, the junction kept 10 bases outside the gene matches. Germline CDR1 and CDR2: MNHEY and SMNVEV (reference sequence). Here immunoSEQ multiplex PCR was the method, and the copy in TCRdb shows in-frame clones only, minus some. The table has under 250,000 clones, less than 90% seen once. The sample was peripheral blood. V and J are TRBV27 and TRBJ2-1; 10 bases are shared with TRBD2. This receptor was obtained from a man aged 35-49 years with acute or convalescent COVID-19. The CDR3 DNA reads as TGTGCCAGCAGTTTGGCTAGCGGGGGACCGATAAACAATGAGCAGTTCTTC. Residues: CASSLASGGPINNEQFF.